This T cell receptor (beta chain) was identified during a study of T-cell reconstitution after alpha-beta-depleted transplantation in children (dated by TCRdb to about 2016). Regarding the research as a whole: Using TCR repertoire profiling, the study quantitatively followed how T-cell immune reconstitution unfolded in children after TCRalphabeta/CD19-depleted allogeneic hematopoietic cell transplantation. Broader findings and caveats from the paper: In some patients, the high TCRbeta diversity seen at day 60 was put down to recipient T cells and intrathymic progenitors that had survived conditioning. The frequencies of hyperexpanded clones fell over the following months, and after one year, T-cell counts and TCRbeta diversity were mostly attributed to newly produced T cells. The apparently early alphabetaT-cell count recovery about two months after transplant was reportedly dependent on only several hundred rapidly expanded clones derived from non-depleted graft cells.

The treatment or condition label here, explained by the study, means: allogeneic hematopoietic cell transplantation with graft depleted of TCRalphabeta T cells and CD19 B cells. TCRalphabeta/CD19-depleted allogeneic hematopoietic cell grafts were given to the transplant recipients, all of whom were children. The CDR3 spans 11 residues, from the cysteine through the phenylalanine. Only the CDR3 DNA is retained, 33 bases long and in frame from the first base. CDR1 is given as KGHSH and CDR2 as LQKENI, both from the germline V gene. V sheds 4 bases and J sheds 7 bases, leaving 8 bases between their ends. As regards this clonotype: The antigen it binds to is not known. The input lacks base qualities; no much larger clone sits a single base away.

The library was built by means of PCR. Sequenced on an Illumina HiSeq 2500. TCR library preparation used molecular barcoding, with unique molecular identifiers applied to normalize quantification of the TCRbeta repertoire. TCRdb reran the public reads through fastp at Q25 and MiXCR, keeping productive beta chains. All rows with the same CDR3 protein become a single entry with the most common DNA and genes. The sample data list about 250,000 distinct CDR3 sequences, and roughly 25% of these were observed just once. The ten top clones hold under 5.5% of the sample. Sequencing used PBMCs, mostly from graft donor cells, obtained 360 days after TCRalphabeta/CD19-depleted stem cell transplant. Rearrangement joined TRBV18 to TRBJ2-7, with a tentative D gene TRBD1 over 6 matching bases. This sequence was found in a female patient between 2 and 15 years old who had a stem cell transplant for congenital amegakaryocytic thrombocytopenia, so the T cells may come from the graft donor. The CDR3 protein is CASSLGTEQYF. DNA sequence: TGTGCCAGCTCACTCGGGACAGAGCAGTACTTC.